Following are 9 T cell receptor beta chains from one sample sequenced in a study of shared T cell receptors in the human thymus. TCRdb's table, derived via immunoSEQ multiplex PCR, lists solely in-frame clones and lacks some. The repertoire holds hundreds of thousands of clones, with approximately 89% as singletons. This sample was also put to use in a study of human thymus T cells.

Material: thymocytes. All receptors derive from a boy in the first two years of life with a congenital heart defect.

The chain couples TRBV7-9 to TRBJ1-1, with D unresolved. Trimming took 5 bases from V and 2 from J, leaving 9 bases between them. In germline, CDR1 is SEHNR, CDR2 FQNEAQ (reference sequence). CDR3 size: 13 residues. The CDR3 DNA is TGTGCCAGCAGCCACCAAACTAACACTGAAGCTTTCTTT. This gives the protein CASSHQTNTEAFF.

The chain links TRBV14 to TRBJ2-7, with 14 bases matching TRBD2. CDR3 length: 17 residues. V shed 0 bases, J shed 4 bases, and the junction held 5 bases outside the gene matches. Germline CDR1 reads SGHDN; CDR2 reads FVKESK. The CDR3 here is CASSQEGTSGSPYEQYF. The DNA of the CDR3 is TGTGCCAGCAGCCAAGAGGGGACTAGCGGGAGTCCATACGAGCAGTACTTC.

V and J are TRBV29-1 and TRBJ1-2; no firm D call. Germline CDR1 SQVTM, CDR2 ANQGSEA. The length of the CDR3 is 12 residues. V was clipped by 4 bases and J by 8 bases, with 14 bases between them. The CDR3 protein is CSVVTQGGGYTF. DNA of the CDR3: TGCAGCGTTGTCACACAAGGCGGGGGCTACACCTTC.

For the CDR3, the DNA is TGTGCCAGCAGCGTGGGGCCCTACCCTCCGGATACGCAGTATTTT. Its protein is CASSVGPYPPDTQYF. This chain joins TRBV9 and TRBJ2-3; D perhaps matches TRBD1 (5 bases). CDR1 and CDR2 (germline): SGDLS, YYNGEE. Trimming removed 2 bases from V and 6 bases from J, with 16 bases in between. The CDR3 is 15 amino acids.

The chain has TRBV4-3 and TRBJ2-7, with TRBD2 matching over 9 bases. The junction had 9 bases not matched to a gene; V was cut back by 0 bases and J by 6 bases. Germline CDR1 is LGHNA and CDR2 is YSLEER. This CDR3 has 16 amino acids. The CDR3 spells CASSQDESREGVEQYF. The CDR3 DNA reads TGCGCCAGCAGCCAAGATGAATCGCGGGAGGGCGTCGAGCAGTACTTC.

The CDR3 loop reads CASSQPRANGRAGEQYF. CDR3 in DNA: TGTGCCAGCAGTCAACCGCGTGCGAACGGGAGGGCGGGTGAGCAGTACTTC. The chain carries TRBV27 and TRBJ2-7, with 8 bases lining up with TRBD2. CDR1 MNHEY and CDR2 SMNVEV come from the germline V gene (reference sequence). V dropped 5 bases and J dropped 7; count of bases not matched to a gene: 19. The CDR3 has 17 amino acids.

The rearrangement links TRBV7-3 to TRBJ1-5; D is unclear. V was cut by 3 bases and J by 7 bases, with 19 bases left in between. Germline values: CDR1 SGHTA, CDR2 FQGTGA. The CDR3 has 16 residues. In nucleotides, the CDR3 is TGTGCCAGCAGCTTGCGTTGGATTAGCGGAGGCCAGCCCCAGCATTTT. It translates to CASSLRWISGGQPQHF. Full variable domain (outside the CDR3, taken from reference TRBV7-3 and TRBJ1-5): GAGVSQTPSNKVTEKGKYVELRCDPISGHTALYWYRQSLGQGPEFLIYFQGTGAADDSGLPNDRFFAVRPEGSVSTLKIQRTERGDSAVYLCASSLRWISGGQPQHFGDGTRLSIL.

The CDR3 nucleotides are TGCGCCAGCAGCCCCCCCCACTGGGGGGACTACCAAGAGACCCAGTACTTC. Translated: CASSPPHWGDYQETQYF. The V call is TRBV5-1, the J call TRBJ2-5, with D possibly being TRBD2 (6 bases). Germline lookup yields CDR1 SGHRS and CDR2 YFSETQ. CDR3 size: 17 residues. The germline V and J ends were trimmed by 4 bases and 0 bases, with 19 bases remaining between them.

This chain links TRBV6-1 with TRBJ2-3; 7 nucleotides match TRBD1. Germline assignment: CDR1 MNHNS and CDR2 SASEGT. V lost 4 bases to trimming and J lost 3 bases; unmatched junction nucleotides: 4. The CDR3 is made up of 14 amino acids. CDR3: CASSAQGETDTQYF. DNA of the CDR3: TGTGCCAGCAGTGCCCAGGGGGAGACAGATACGCAGTATTTT.